This is a list of T cell receptor beta chains from one sample in a study of blood T cell repertoires in COVID-19. Profiling relied on immunoSEQ multiplex PCR, and the TCRdb table lists in-frame clones only, not all of them. The sample comprises 250,000 to 300,000 clones, roughly 80% of which are singletons, and 5% rests with the top ten. Specimen: PBMCs or T cells enriched from blood (not recorded which). The source is a man between 40 and 49 years old who had been exposed to COVID-19. Each CDR3 is given with its conserved first and last residue. The D gene is left open where the match is weak. Clone size is stated in some rows and not others, as once, few, many or a class when expanded.

J gene: TRBJ2-4; D gene: NA; V gene: TRBV12-3/TRBV12-4; clone size: once; CDR3 DNA: TGTGCCATCCAAATCTACGGCATTCAGTACTTC; CDR3 protein: CAIQIYGIQYF
J gene: TRBJ2-1; D gene: TRBD2; V gene: TRBV6-5; clone size: NA; CDR3 DNA: TGTGCCAGCAGATCTACTAGCGGGAGCTTCAATGAGCAGTTCTTC; CDR3 protein: CASRSTSGSFNEQFF
J gene: TRBJ1-2; D gene: NA; V gene: TRBV5-8; clone size: NA; CDR3 DNA: TGTGCCAGCCTGACAGGTCCCAAAGCTAACTATGGCTACACCTTC; CDR3 protein: CASLTGPKANYGYTF
J gene: TRBJ2-3; D gene: NA; V gene: TRBV23-1; clone size: NA; CDR3 DNA: TGCGCCAGCAGTCACGCACCGTGGCAGGCTCAGAGCACAGATACGCAGTATTTT; CDR3 protein: CASSHAPWQAQSTDTQYF
J gene: TRBJ2-1; D gene: TRBD1; V gene: TRBV9; clone size: NA; CDR3 DNA: TGTGCCAGCAGCTTCAGGACAGGTTTCGGGGAGCAGTTCTTC; CDR3 protein: CASSFRTGFGEQFF
J gene: TRBJ2-2; D gene: NA; V gene: TRBV11-2; clone size: NA; CDR3 DNA: TGTGCCAGCAGGTTCACCCGGTTCACCGGGGAGCTGTTTTTT; CDR3 protein: CASRFTRFTGELFF
J gene: TRBJ1-1; D gene: NA; V gene: TRBV19; clone size: NA; CDR3 DNA: TGTGCCAGTGGACTTCAGATGGCTGAAGCTTTCTTT; CDR3 protein: CASGLQMAEAFF
J gene: TRBJ2-3; D gene: NA; V gene: TRBV12-3/TRBV12-4; clone size: NA; CDR3 DNA: TGTGCCAGCAGCCAAATGTCAACAGATACGCAGTATTTT; CDR3 protein: CASSQMSTDTQYF
J gene: TRBJ1-2; D gene: TRBD1; V gene: TRBV30; clone size: few; CDR3 DNA: TGTGCCTGGAAGGGGGCACGAGGAGGCTACACCTTC; CDR3 protein: CAWKGARGGYTF
J gene: TRBJ2-7; D gene: NA; V gene: TRBV27; clone size: NA; CDR3 DNA: TGTGCCAGCAGTTCGCCGGACAGATCCTACGAGCAGTACTTC; CDR3 protein: CASSSPDRSYEQYF
J gene: TRBJ2-6; D gene: NA; V gene: TRBV7-2; clone size: NA; CDR3 DNA: TGTGCCAGCAGCTACCAAATGATGCGTACTGGGGCCAACGTCCTGACTTTC; CDR3 protein: CASSYQMMRTGANVLTF
J gene: TRBJ2-5; D gene: NA; V gene: TRBV20-1; clone size: few; CDR3 DNA: TGCAGTGCTAGTAGGGCAGGGGCGGCGCAAGAGACCCAGTACTTC; CDR3 protein: CSASRAGAAQETQYF
J gene: TRBJ2-1; D gene: TRBD2; V gene: TRBV14; clone size: NA; CDR3 DNA: TGTGCCAGCAGCCAGATGATGGCAACGCTAGCGGGAGTTGAGCAGTTCTTC; CDR3 protein: CASSQMMATLAGVEQFF
J gene: TRBJ2-1; D gene: NA; V gene: TRBV2; clone size: NA; CDR3 DNA: TGTGCCAGCACGCTACTTGAGCAGTTCTTC; CDR3 protein: CASTLLEQFF
J gene: TRBJ2-5; D gene: NA; V gene: TRBV27; clone size: NA; CDR3 DNA: TGTGCCAGCAGTTTCGGTCGTTCGGGACTCAAAAAAGAGACCCAGTACTTC; CDR3 protein: CASSFGRSGLKKETQYF
J gene: TRBJ1-2; D gene: TRBD1; V gene: TRBV18; clone size: NA; CDR3 DNA: TGTGCCAGCTCACCACCAGACAGGGTCGGCTACACCTTC; CDR3 protein: CASSPPDRVGYTF
J gene: TRBJ2-5; D gene: NA; V gene: TRBV3-1/TRBV3-2; clone size: few; CDR3 DNA: TGTGCCAGCAGCCAAGCCAGAGAGACCCAGTACTTC; CDR3 protein: CASSQARETQYF
J gene: TRBJ2-1; D gene: TRBD2; V gene: TRBV2; clone size: NA; CDR3 DNA: TGTGCCAGCAGTGCTGGGTTTAGCGGGAGGGGTAATGAGCAGTTCTTC; CDR3 protein: CASSAGFSGRGNEQFF
J gene: TRBJ2-1; D gene: NA; V gene: TRBV20-1; clone size: NA; CDR3 DNA: TGCAGTGCTCTACTAAGAGATGAGCAGTTCTTC; CDR3 protein: CSALLRDEQFF
J gene: TRBJ2-7; D gene: TRBD2; V gene: TRBV6-5; clone size: NA; CDR3 DNA: TGTGCCAGCACCAGGACTAGCGGGAATTACGAGCAGTACTTC; CDR3 protein: CASTRTSGNYEQYF
J gene: TRBJ1-4; D gene: NA; V gene: TRBV9; clone size: NA; CDR3 DNA: TGTGCCAGCAGCGTAGCTGGGGGGACTAATGAAAAACTGTTTTTT; CDR3 protein: CASSVAGGTNEKLFF
J gene: TRBJ1-5; D gene: TRBD1; V gene: TRBV4-2; clone size: NA; CDR3 DNA: TGTGCCAGCAGCCTAACCTGGGGGACAGGGCGCAATCAGCCCCAGCATTTT; CDR3 protein: CASSLTWGTGRNQPQHF
J gene: TRBJ2-1; D gene: TRBD2; V gene: TRBV6-4; clone size: NA; CDR3 DNA: TGTGCCAGCAGTGTAGAAGTACTAGCGGGATTTGATGAGCAGTTCTTC; CDR3 protein: CASSVEVLAGFDEQFF
J gene: TRBJ1-2; D gene: NA; V gene: TRBV18; clone size: NA; CDR3 DNA: TGTGCCAGCTCACCCGTCGACTATGGCTACACCTTC; CDR3 protein: CASSPVDYGYTF
J gene: TRBJ2-1; D gene: TRBD2; V gene: TRBV9; clone size: NA; CDR3 DNA: TGTGCCAGCAGCCCCGGGACTAGCGGGAGCGGTGAGCAGTTCTTC; CDR3 protein: CASSPGTSGSGEQFF
J gene: TRBJ2-2; D gene: NA; V gene: TRBV5-1; clone size: NA; CDR3 DNA: TGCGCCAGCAGCTTCGGGGGCGGGAGCAAAGGCACCGGGGAGCTGTTTTTT; CDR3 protein: CASSFGGGSKGTGELFF
J gene: TRBJ1-5; D gene: NA; V gene: TRBV5-8; clone size: NA; CDR3 DNA: TGTGCCAGCAGCTTGGGCCCTGACCGCCGGCGGGGGCCCCAGCATTTT; CDR3 protein: CASSLGPDRRRGPQHF
J gene: TRBJ2-2; D gene: TRBD1; V gene: TRBV9; clone size: NA; CDR3 DNA: TGTGCCAGCAGCCTCGACAGGGGCGGCACCGGGGAGCTGTTTTTT; CDR3 protein: CASSLDRGGTGELFF
J gene: TRBJ2-1; D gene: TRBD2; V gene: TRBV9; clone size: NA; CDR3 DNA: TGTGCCAGCAGCGTAGTGGGGGAGGGCTCCTACAATGAGCAGTTCTTC; CDR3 protein: CASSVVGEGSYNEQFF
J gene: TRBJ2-1; D gene: TRBD2; V gene: TRBV7-3; clone size: NA; CDR3 DNA: TGTGCCAGCAGCTTAGACGGGAGGGTCTACAATGAGCAGTTCTTC; CDR3 protein: CASSLDGRVYNEQFF
J gene: TRBJ1-2; D gene: TRBD1; V gene: TRBV6-5; clone size: NA; CDR3 DNA: TGTGCCTCCCGTACGGGACAGGGGAACTATGGCTACACCTTC; CDR3 protein: CASRTGQGNYGYTF
J gene: TRBJ1-2; D gene: TRBD1; V gene: TRBV5-1; clone size: NA; CDR3 DNA: TGCGCCAGCAGCTTGGATCCAGGGGGTGGACACTATGGCTACACCTTC; CDR3 protein: CASSLDPGGGHYGYTF
J gene: TRBJ2-1; D gene: TRBD2; V gene: TRBV5-6; clone size: NA; CDR3 DNA: TGTGCCAGCAGCCTTACTAGCGGGAGTCCGTTCTTC; CDR3 protein: CASSLTSGSPFF
J gene: TRBJ2-3; D gene: TRBD1; V gene: TRBV19; clone size: NA; CDR3 DNA: TGTGCCAGTAGTATTATCCGCGGGACAGGGGGCACAGATACGCAGTATTTT; CDR3 protein: CASSIIRGTGGTDTQYF
J gene: TRBJ2-5; D gene: TRBD1; V gene: TRBV5-6; clone size: NA; CDR3 DNA: TGTGCCAGCAGCTTGTTGACAGGGGGGTGGGAGACCCAGTACTTC; CDR3 protein: CASSLLTGGWETQYF
J gene: TRBJ1-4; D gene: NA; V gene: TRBV19; clone size: NA; CDR3 DNA: TGTGCCAGTAGAGACGCCTCTCAGGATGAAAAACTGTTTTTT; CDR3 protein: CASRDASQDEKLFF
J gene: TRBJ1-1; D gene: TRBD1; V gene: TRBV9; clone size: NA; CDR3 DNA: TGTGCCAGCAGCGCAGAGGACAGGCGCACTGAAGCTTTCTTT; CDR3 protein: CASSAEDRRTEAFF
J gene: TRBJ1-2; D gene: NA; V gene: TRBV4-2; clone size: NA; CDR3 DNA: TGTGCCAGCAGCCAAGATCGAGGAACGGCGGGGAGGGGCTACACCTTC; CDR3 protein: CASSQDRGTAGRGYTF
J gene: TRBJ1-2; D gene: NA; V gene: TRBV7-9; clone size: NA; CDR3 DNA: TGTGCCAGCAGCTTAGGGCAGAACAACTATGGCTACACCTTC; CDR3 protein: CASSLGQNNYGYTF
J gene: TRBJ1-2; D gene: NA; V gene: TRBV5-1; clone size: NA; CDR3 DNA: TGCGCCAGCAGCTTGGATAGCCAATCCCACTATGGCTACACCTTC; CDR3 protein: CASSLDSQSHYGYTF
J gene: TRBJ2-7; D gene: NA; V gene: TRBV11-2; clone size: NA; CDR3 DNA: TGTGCCAGCAGCTTTGGGGGGAACTACGAGCAGTACTTC; CDR3 protein: CASSFGGNYEQYF
J gene: TRBJ2-4; D gene: TRBD2; V gene: TRBV28; clone size: NA; CDR3 DNA: TGTGCCAGCAGTTTTAGCGGGGGAATTCAGTACTTC; CDR3 protein: CASSFSGGIQYF
J gene: TRBJ1-2; D gene: NA; V gene: TRBV6-5; clone size: NA; CDR3 DNA: TGTGCCAGCGACAGAGGCTACGGCTACACCTTC; CDR3 protein: CASDRGYGYTF
J gene: TRBJ2-7; D gene: NA; V gene: TRBV27; clone size: many; CDR3 DNA: TGTGCCAGCAGTTTATCGAGCCGGGGTCACTACGAGCAGTACTTC; CDR3 protein: CASSLSSRGHYEQYF
J gene: TRBJ2-7; D gene: NA; V gene: TRBV29-1; clone size: NA; CDR3 DNA: TGCAGCGTGGCCTCAGTGGTTTCCTACGAGCAGTACTTC; CDR3 protein: CSVASVVSYEQYF
J gene: TRBJ1-5; D gene: NA; V gene: TRBV3-1/TRBV3-2; clone size: few; CDR3 DNA: TGTGCCAGCAGCCCTGACGGGGATCAGCCCCAGCATTTT; CDR3 protein: CASSPDGDQPQHF
J gene: TRBJ2-1; D gene: TRBD2; V gene: TRBV27; clone size: NA; CDR3 DNA: TGTGCCAGCACTTCGAGCGGGAGTTCGTATGAGCAGTTCTTC; CDR3 protein: CASTSSGSSYEQFF
J gene: TRBJ2-1; D gene: TRBD2; V gene: TRBV7-9; clone size: NA; CDR3 DNA: TGTGCCAGCGGGGCTAGCGGGATTGGTCAGTTCTTC; CDR3 protein: CASGASGIGQFF
J gene: TRBJ1-2; D gene: NA; V gene: TRBV5-6; clone size: NA; CDR3 DNA: TGTGCCAGCAGCCCACCTACGGTCTATGGCTACACCTTC; CDR3 protein: CASSPPTVYGYTF